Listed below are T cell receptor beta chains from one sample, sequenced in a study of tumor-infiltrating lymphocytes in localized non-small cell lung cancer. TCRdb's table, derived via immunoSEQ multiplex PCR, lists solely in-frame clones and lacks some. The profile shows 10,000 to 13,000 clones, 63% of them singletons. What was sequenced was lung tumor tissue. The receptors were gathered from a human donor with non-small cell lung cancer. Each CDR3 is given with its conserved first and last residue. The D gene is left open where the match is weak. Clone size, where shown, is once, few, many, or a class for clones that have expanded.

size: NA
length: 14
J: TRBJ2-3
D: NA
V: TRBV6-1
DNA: TGTGCCAGCAGTCCGGGCAGGGGCACAGATACGCAGTATTTT
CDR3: CASSPGRGTDTQYF

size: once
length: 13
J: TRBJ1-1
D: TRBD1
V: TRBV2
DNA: TGTGCCAGCAGGCGACAGGGCCCCACTGAAGCTTTCTTT
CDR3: CASRRQGPTEAFF

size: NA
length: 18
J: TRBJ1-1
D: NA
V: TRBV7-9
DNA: TGTGCCAGCAGCTTAGTAATCGGTGAGTCCGTAATGAACACTGAAGCTTTCTTT
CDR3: CASSLVIGESVMNTEAFF

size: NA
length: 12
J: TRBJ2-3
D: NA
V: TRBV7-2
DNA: TGTGCCAGCAGCTTAAGGACAGATACGCAGTATTTT
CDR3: CASSLRTDTQYF

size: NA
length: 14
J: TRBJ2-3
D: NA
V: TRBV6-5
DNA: TGTGCCAGCAGGCCCACTAGAAACACAGATACGCAGTATTTT
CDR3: CASRPTRNTDTQYF

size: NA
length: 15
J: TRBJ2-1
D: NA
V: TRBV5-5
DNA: TGTGCCAGCAGCTTGGAAGGACAGACGTACAATGAGCAGTTCTTC
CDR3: CASSLEGQTYNEQFF

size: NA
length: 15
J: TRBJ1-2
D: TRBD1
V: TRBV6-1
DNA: TGTGCCAGCAGTCCCCGAAATGACAGGGCCCATGGCTACACCTTC
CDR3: CASSPRNDRAHGYTF

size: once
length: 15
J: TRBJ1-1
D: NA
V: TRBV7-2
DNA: TGTGCCAGCAGCTTATCGCGGGGGGCACAGGGAGGAGCTTTCTTT
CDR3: CASSLSRGAQGGAFF

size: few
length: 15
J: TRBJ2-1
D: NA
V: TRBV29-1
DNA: TGCAGCACCTTAACAGGGTACAGCTCCTACAATGAGCAGTTCTTC
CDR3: CSTLTGYSSYNEQFF

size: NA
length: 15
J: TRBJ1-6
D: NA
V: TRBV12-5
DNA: TGTGCTAGTGGTTTGGTGAGCTCCTATAATTCACCCCTCCACTTT
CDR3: CASGLVSSYNSPLHF

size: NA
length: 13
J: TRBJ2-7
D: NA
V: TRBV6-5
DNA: TGTGCCAGCAGTTACCTGGAGGGCTACGAGCAGTACTTC
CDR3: CASSYLEGYEQYF

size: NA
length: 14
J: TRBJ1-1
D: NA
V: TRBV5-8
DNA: TGTGCCAGCAGCTTGAGGGGTTTGGGCACTGAAGCTTTCTTT
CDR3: CASSLRGLGTEAFF

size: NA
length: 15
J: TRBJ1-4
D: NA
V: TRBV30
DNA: TGTGCCTGGAGTGCAAGGCTAGAAGGGGATAAAAAACTGTTTTTT
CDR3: CAWSARLEGDKKLFF

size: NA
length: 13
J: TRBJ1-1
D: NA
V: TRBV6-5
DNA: TGTGCCAGCAGTCAAACCCCGAGGACTGAAGCTTTCTTT
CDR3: CASSQTPRTEAFF

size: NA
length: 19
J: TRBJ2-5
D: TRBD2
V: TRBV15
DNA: TGTGCCACCAGCAGAGGGTCGACTAGCGGGGGAGGTTATGGAGAGACCCAGTACTTC
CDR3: CATSRGSTSGGGYGETQYF

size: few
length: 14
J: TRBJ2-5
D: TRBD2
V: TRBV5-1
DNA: TGCGCCAGCAGCCTATCTAGCGGGGGGCCGACTTACTACTTC
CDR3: CASSLSSGGPTYYF

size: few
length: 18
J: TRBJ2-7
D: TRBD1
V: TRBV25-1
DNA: TGTGCCAGCAGTGTAGTCCCGGGACAGGGGGCAAGCTCCTACGAGCAGTACTTC
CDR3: CASSVVPGQGASSYEQYF

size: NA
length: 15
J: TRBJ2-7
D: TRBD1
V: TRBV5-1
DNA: TGCGCCAGCAGCTCGTCTGGGACAGGGATCCGCGAGCAGTACTTC
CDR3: CASSSSGTGIREQYF

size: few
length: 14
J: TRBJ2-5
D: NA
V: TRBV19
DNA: TGTGCCAGTAGTATGAGGGTGGGCCAAGAGACCCAGTACTTC
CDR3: CASSMRVGQETQYF